These 18 T cell receptor beta chains were sequenced from one sample in a study of T cells in Graves' hyperthyroidism and ophthalmopathy (dated by TCRdb to between 2018 and 2020). The library was obtained by multiplex PCR. TCRdb records Illumina HiSeq 2000 as the sequencer. The TCR beta CDR3 regions were amplified from RNA transcripts. For the first round of RT-PCR on the TCR CDR3, the HTBI primer set was used together with the Qiagen OneStep RT-PCR kit. TCRdb's own reprocessing of the public reads used fastp at Q25 and MiXCR and kept productive beta chains. Each entry merges the rows of one CDR3 protein and shows their most common DNA and genes. Across this sample there are approximately 620,000 distinct CDR3 sequences, with over 11% seen only once. Under 7% of the sample comes from the top ten. Source material: blood. Receptors originate from a woman younger than 45 with Graves' hyperthyroidism that later progressed to Graves' ophthalmopathy.

This clonotype was seen only a few times. The J gene is TRBJ2-1, the V gene TRBV20-1, with 7 bases fitting TRBD2. Losses at the gene ends were 0 bases for V and 3 bases for J; bases not matched to a gene: 5. CDR3 length: 15 amino acids. The germline V gene encodes CDR1 DFQATT and CDR2 SNEGSKA (reference sequence). The CDR3 DNA follows: TGCAGTGCTAGAGAGGAGGGAGGGATCTACAATGAGCAGTTCTTC. This gives the protein CSAREEGGIYNEQFF.

The CDR3 protein is CASSQARQPTGVAGSSSYEQYF. CDR3 bases: TGCGCCAGCAGCCAAGCAAGACAGCCAACGGGGGTAGCGGGGAGCAGCTCCTACGAGCAGTACTTC. This chain links TRBV4-1 with TRBJ2-7, with 8 bases matching TRBD2. Germline lookup yields CDR1 MGHRA and CDR2 YSYEKL. J gave up 0 bases and V 1 base, and 23 bases lay outside the gene matches. This CDR3 is built from 22 residues.

V is TRBV5-1 and J is TRBJ2-7, with TRBD1 identical over 9 bases. Germline lookup yields CDR1 SGHRS and CDR2 YFSETQ. CDR3 size: 15 residues. Unmatched junction bases numbered 7, after V lost 5 bases and J lost 1 base. CDR3 protein: CASRTGTGTSYEQYF. DNA for the CDR3: TGCGCCAGCAGAACCGGGACAGGGACTTCCTACGAGCAGTACTTC.

This clonotype was observed a handful of times. The rearrangement joins TRBV12-3 or TRBV12-4 to TRBJ2-4, with D tentatively TRBD2 (5 bases). V shed 5 bases and J shed 5 bases, with 10 bases lying between them. This CDR3 has 13 amino acids. This CDR3 is CASSRSGENIQYF. The CDR3 region has the DNA TGTGCCAGCAGTAGAAGCGGAGAAAACATTCAGTACTTC.

The V and J genes are TRBV4-1 and TRBJ2-7; TRBD1 matches 10 bases. Per germline, CDR1 MGHRA and CDR2 YSYEKL. The CDR3 covers 14 residues. J gave up 3 bases and V 4 bases, and 3 bases lay outside the gene matches. The CDR3 DNA reads as TGCGCCAGCAGCCTGACAGGGGGCATCTACGAGCAGTACTTC. Its translation: CASSLTGGIYEQYF.

This clonotype was detected ten times or more. V and J are TRBV7-9 and TRBJ2-3; the D gene is possibly TRBD2 (6 bases). Germline assignment: CDR1 SEHNR and CDR2 FQNEAQ (reference sequence). The CDR3 is made up of 17 amino acids. V dropped 5 bases and J dropped 6 bases, with 24 bases sitting between them. The CDR3 sequence: CASSGSYSGITGDTQYF. CDR3 sequence (DNA): TGTGCCAGCAGCGGAAGCTATAGCGGCATCACCGGGGATACGCAGTATTTT.

This clonotype was seen ten or more times. The chain has TRBV10-3 and TRBJ2-3; D not resolved. The germline CDR1 and CDR2 sequences are ENHRY and SYGVKD. Trimming removed 11 bases from V and 0 bases from J, with 15 bases in between. The CDR3 covers 14 residues. CDR3 nucleotides: TGTGCCCTCGGATTGACGGCTAGCACAGATACGCAGTATTTT. Its translation is CALGLTASTDTQYF.

The sample holds many counts of this clonotype. V gene TRBV20-1 combines with J gene TRBJ2-7; TRBD1 matches at 7 bases. Germline CDR1 reads DFQATT; CDR2 reads SNEGSKA (reference sequence). The CDR3 runs 16 residues. V gave up 1 base and J gave up 5 bases; unmatched junction bases: 14. The CDR3 here is CSARGTGYRSGHEQYF. DNA of the CDR3: TGCAGTGCTAGAGGGACAGGTTATCGGTCCGGCCACGAGCAGTACTTC.

The sample holds many counts of this clonotype. The chain links TRBV5-1 to TRBJ1-6; 8 bases line up with TRBD1. Per the germline V gene, CDR1 is SGHRS and CDR2 is YFSETQ. V shed 1 base, J shed 7 bases, and the junction held 4 bases outside the gene matches. CDR3 size: 15 residues. CDR3 in amino acids: CASSLQGQGNSPLHF. The CDR3 DNA sequence: TGCGCCAGCAGCTTGCAAGGACAGGGCAATTCACCCCTCCACTTT.

Note on this clonotype: This may arise from a read error, as a much more abundant clone is one base away. This chain connects TRBV11-2 to TRBJ1-5; TRBD1 matches at 11 bases. The CDR3 consists of 16 residues. V lost 4 bases, J lost 5 bases, and 7 bases stayed unmatched. Germline CDR1 SGHAT, CDR2 FQNNGV. The CDR3 here is CASSSGGQGVYQPQHF. The CDR3 DNA reads TGTGCCAGCAGCTCAGGGGGACAGGGGGTCTATCAGCCCCAGCATTTT.

Notes on this clonotype: This may arise from a read error, as a much more abundant clone is one base away. Lacking the conserved final phenylalanine or tryptophan, this CDR3 likely reflects a read error. The genes are TRBV10-3 and TRBJ2-3; 8 bases align to TRBD1. Germline V lookup: CDR1 ENHRY, CDR2 SYGVKD. V was clipped by 10 bases and J by 2 bases; unmatched bases: 11. The CDR3 length is 15 residues. This CDR3 reads CATQGASPSTDTQYL. CDR3 in DNA: TGTGCCACCCAGGGGGCATCTCCCTCCACAGATACGCAGTATTTA.

The chain combines TRBV14 with TRBJ1-6; D call uncertain. Germline CDR1 is SGHDN and CDR2 is FVKESK. The CDR3 runs 16 residues. Between the trimmed V and J ends, which lost 3 bases and 1 base, there was a span of 10 bases. CDR3 protein: CASSHRGRSYNSPLHF. In DNA, the CDR3 is TGTGCCAGCAGCCACCGGGGAAGGTCCTATAATTCACCCCTCCACTTT.

This clonotype occurred a few times. The chain employs TRBV28 and TRBJ2-5, with D perhaps assigned TRBD1 or TRBD2 (5 bases each). The CDR3 is 13 residues long. Trimming cost V 8 bases and J 3 bases, with 13 bases left between them. Looked up from germline, CDR1 is MDHEN and CDR2 is SYDVKM. CDR3 loop: CASEPGREETQYF. The CDR3 nucleotides read TGTGCCAGCGAACCGGGACGGGAAGAGACCCAGTACTTC.

This clonotype was counted ten times or more. The J gene is TRBJ1-3, the V gene TRBV28; D is unresolved. This CDR3 contains 16 residues. Between the trimmed V and J ends, which lost 4 bases and 4 bases, there was a span of 17 bases. From germline, CDR1 is MDHEN and CDR2 SYDVKM. The CDR3 nucleotides are TGTGCCAGCAGTTCCGTAGAACTAAGGTCCGGAAACACCATATATTTT. Its translation: CASSSVELRSGNTIYF.

CDR3 loop: CASSAVWGQEIKKLFF. The CDR3 nucleotides read TGTGCCAGCAGCGCGGTCTGGGGACAGGAGATAAAAAAACTGTTTTTT. This chain connects TRBV6-1 to TRBJ1-4; 8 nucleotides line up with TRBD1. J gave up 9 bases and V 6 bases, and 15 bases lay outside the gene matches. The CDR3 totals 16 residues. The germline V gene has CDR1 MNHNS and CDR2 SASEGT.

This clonotype was seen more than once but under ten times. The rearrangement links TRBV7-2 to TRBJ2-7; 9 nucleotides agree with TRBD1. V lost 5 bases to trimming and J lost 0 bases; unmatched junction nucleotides: 2. Per germline, CDR1 SGHTA and CDR2 FQGNSA. The CDR3 is made up of 14 amino acids. CDR3 region: CASSEDRGSYEQYF. In DNA form, the CDR3 reads TGTGCCAGCAGCGAGGACAGGGGCTCCTACGAGCAGTACTTC.

Ten or more counts support this clonotype. V gene TRBV24-1 combines with J gene TRBJ2-5; no clear D. The V gene's germline CDR1 is KGHDR and CDR2 SFDVKD. With 0 bases removed from V and 5 bases from J, the gap between germline ends came to 6 bases. The CDR3 is made up of 13 amino acids. The CDR3 loop is CATSDLRTETQYF. The CDR3 region has the DNA TGTGCCACCAGTGATTTGAGGACGGAGACCCAGTACTTC.

This clonotype has a count of ten or more. The chain couples TRBV20-1 to TRBJ1-1; the D gene is possibly TRBD1 (5 bases). V gave up 5 bases and J gave up 0 bases, with 13 bases separating them. This CDR3 comprises 14 residues. Per germline, CDR1 DFQATT and CDR2 SNEGSKA (reference sequence). Here the CDR3 reads CSAPGGVVNTEAFF. CDR3 in DNA: TGCAGTGCTCCGGGGGGGGTCGTGAACACTGAAGCTTTCTTT.